Below, 16 T cell receptor beta chains from the same sample are listed, as sequenced in a study of blood T cell repertoires in COVID-19. Profiling relied on immunoSEQ multiplex PCR, and the TCRdb table lists in-frame clones only, not all of them. The sample carries hundreds of thousands of clones, about nine tenths recorded once. Sequenced: peripheral blood. These TCRs come from a woman in her 30s with COVID-19, enrolled during active disease.

This sequence joins TRBV5-4 and TRBJ1-1, with TRBD1 as a possible D gene (6 bases). CDR3 length equals 14 residues. CDR1 is SGHNT, CDR2 YYREEE, per germline (reference sequence). V dropped 2 bases and J dropped 0 bases, with 8 bases sitting between them. In DNA form, the CDR3 reads TGTGCCAGCAGCTTTCAGGGGTTGAACACTGAAGCTTTCTTT. It is translated as CASSFQGLNTEAFF.

This chain joins TRBV5-1 and TRBJ1-1; D call uncertain. Looked up from germline, CDR1 is SGHRS and CDR2 is YFSETQ. Trimming pared 0 bases from V and 0 bases from J, leaving 9 bases between. The CDR3 sequence is 15 residues long. CDR3 DNA sequence: TGCGCCAGCAGCTTGGGTTCAGGAATGAACACTGAAGCTTTCTTT. Translated: CASSLGSGMNTEAFF.

This rearrangement joins TRBV20-1 to TRBJ2-7; 10 bases align to TRBD2. Germline V gives CDR1 DFQATT, CDR2 SNEGSKA (reference sequence). V shed 7 bases, J shed 6 bases, and the junction held 0 bases outside the gene matches. The CDR3 is 10 amino acids. CDR3 amino acids: CSGLAGEQYF. The CDR3 nucleotides read TGCAGTGGACTAGCGGGCGAGCAGTACTTC.

The V call is TRBV3-1 (or the pseudogene TRBV3-2), the J call TRBJ2-1, with TRBD2 identical over 12 bases. The CDR3 consists of 15 residues. V gave up 6 bases and J gave up 2 bases; unmatched junction bases: 2. The germline V gene encodes CDR1 LGHDT and CDR2 YNNKEL (reference sequence). CDR3 sequence (DNA): TGTGCCAGCAGTCGGACTAGCGGGACCTACAATGAGCAGTTCTTC. Its translation is CASSRTSGTYNEQFF.

The genes are TRBV4-3 and TRBJ2-1; the D gene is possibly TRBD1 (6 bases). The germline V gene has CDR1 LGHNA and CDR2 YSLEER. V was cut by 4 bases and J by 8 bases, with 18 bases left in between. The CDR3 runs 15 residues. Here the CDR3 DNA reads TGCGCCAGCAGCCGGGGGCCGGTAGGAGGAGATGAGCAGTTCTTC. Translation gives CASSRGPVGGDEQFF.

V is TRBV24-1 and J is TRBJ1-5; weak D call: TRBD1 (5 bases). This CDR3 is built from 14 residues. The germline CDR1 and CDR2 sequences are KGHDR and SFDVKD. The germline V and J ends were trimmed by 3 bases and 3 bases, with 8 bases remaining between them. In nucleotides, the CDR3 is TGTGCCACCAGTGATCAGGGTTTCAATCAGCCCCAGCATTTT. As protein: CATSDQGFNQPQHF.

A single count supports this clone. V and J are TRBV19 and TRBJ1-2, with D possibly matching TRBD1 (5 bases). The CDR3 has 13 residues. Germline V CDR1 and CDR2: LNHDA, SQIVND (reference sequence). Trimming stripped 11 bases from V and 4 bases from J, with 17 bases between. CDR3 sequence reads: CASTGGTGYGYTF. CDR3 nucleotides: TGTGCCTCCACGGGGGGTACGGGCTATGGCTACACCTTC.

The chain has TRBV3-1 (or the pseudogene TRBV3-2) and TRBJ1-1, with D maybe TRBD1 (6 bases). The CDR3 totals 15 residues. V dropped 6 bases and J dropped 1 base, with 15 bases sitting between them. The germline CDR1 and CDR2 sequences are LGHDT and YNNKEL (reference sequence). The CDR3 is CASSEGRGANTEAFF. The CDR3 nucleotides read TGTGCCAGCAGTGAAGGCCGGGGGGCGAACACTGAAGCTTTCTTT.

V gene TRBV5-1 combines with J gene TRBJ2-7; TRBD1 matches at 7 bases. V trimming: 3 bases; J trimming: 3 bases; junction bases outside the gene matches: 6. The CDR3 loop spans 14 amino acids. The germline CDR1 and CDR2 sequences are SGHRS and YFSETQ. CDR3: CASSSDRDRYEQYF. DNA for the CDR3: TGCGCCAGCAGCTCCGACAGGGACCGCTACGAGCAGTACTTC.

This clone was found once. J is TRBJ1-5 and V is TRBV6-6, with 12 bases lining up with TRBD1. CDR1 and CDR2 from the germline V gene are MNHNY and SVGAGI (reference sequence). This CDR3 is 16 amino acids long. Trimming cost V 4 bases and J 6 bases; bases outside gene matches: 7. DNA of the CDR3: TGTGCCAGCAGTTCTCCGGGACAGGGGGCCGGTCAGCCCCAGCATTTT. Translation: CASSSPGQGAGQPQHF.

This chain links TRBV7-9 with TRBJ1-2, with D uncertain. The CDR3 is made up of 15 amino acids. V was pared by 0 bases and J by 4 bases, with 12 bases between. Germline CDR1 is SEHNR and CDR2 is FQNEAQ (reference sequence). CDR3 DNA: TGTGCCAGCAGCTTAGCGCTAGCAGCCTTCTATGGCTACACCTTC. It yields the protein CASSLALAAFYGYTF. Drawing the rest from reference TRBV7-9 and TRBJ1-2, the complete variable domain is DTGVSQNPRHKITKRGQNVTFRCDPISEHNRLYWYRQTLGQGPEFLTYFQNEAQLEKSRLLSDRFSAERPKGSFSTLEIQRTEQGDSAMYLCASSLALAAFYGYTFGSGTRLTVV.

The V and J genes are TRBV25-1 and TRBJ1-1; D remains unclear. V shed 6 bases and J shed 7 bases, with 15 bases lying between them. The CDR3 is 13 amino acids. CDR1 and CDR2 from the germline V gene are MGHDK and SYGVNS. CDR3: CASSAVWIGEAFF. CDR3 DNA sequence: TGTGCCAGCAGCGCGGTGTGGATTGGTGAAGCTTTCTTT.

V usage is TRBV19 and J usage is TRBJ2-7; 7 bases fit TRBD1. The J segment lost 0 bases and the V segment lost 6 bases, leaving 8 bases of the junction unmatched. The CDR3 spans 15 residues. Germline V gene data show CDR1 as LNHDA and CDR2 as SQIVND (reference sequence). DNA for the CDR3: TGTGCCAGTAGCCCGAGGGACAGTAGCTCCTACGAGCAGTACTTC. Translating gives CASSPRDSSSYEQYF.

This chain connects TRBV6-5 to TRBJ1-5; 7 bases match TRBD1. The CDR3 loop spans 15 amino acids. Germline V gene sequence: CDR1 MNHEY, CDR2 SVGAGI. V lost 7 bases, J lost 7 bases, and 13 bases stayed unmatched. The CDR3 here is CASKPDRVGVQPQHF. DNA for the CDR3: TGTGCCAGCAAGCCAGACAGGGTAGGTGTCCAGCCCCAGCATTTT.

The chain couples TRBV29-1 to TRBJ1-1; possible D gene TRBD1, 6 bases. The V and J ends lost 4 bases and 4 bases respectively, with 16 bases between them. The CDR3 consists of 14 residues. Germline CDR1 and CDR2: SQVTM and ANQGSEA. The DNA for the CDR3 is TGCAGCGTTGTATACAGGGTTGAAAGCACTGAAGCTTTCTTT. This encodes CSVVYRVESTEAFF. Full variable domain (outside the CDR3, taken from reference TRBV29-1 and TRBJ1-1): SAVISQKPSRDICQRGTSLTIQCQVDSQVTMMFWYRQQPGQSLTLIATANQGSEATYESGFVIDKFPISRPNLTFSTLTVSNMSPEDSSIYLCSVVYRVESTEAFFGQGTRLTVV.

The chain carries TRBV5-1 and TRBJ1-2, with D perhaps matching TRBD1 (5 bases). Trimming removed 1 base at V and 10 bases at J, with 11 bases between. Per germline, CDR1 SGHRS and CDR2 YFSETQ. CDR3 length: 12 residues. For the CDR3, the DNA is TGCGCCAGCAGCTTGTGGGACTGGGACTACACCTTC. This codes for CASSLWDWDYTF. The whole variable domain, filled in from reference TRBV5-1 and TRBJ1-2, reads KAGVTQTPRYLIKTRGQQVTLSCSPISGHRSVSWYQQTPGQGLQFLFEYFSETQRNKGNFPGRFSGRQFSNSRSEMNVSTLELGDSALYLCASSLWDWDYTFGSGTRLTVV.